A single sample gave rise to the 19 T cell receptor beta chains below, sequenced in a study of blood T cell repertoires in COVID-19. Using immunoSEQ multiplex PCR, the repertoire was profiled, and TCRdb retains in-frame clones only, with some absent. Of around 300,000 clones detected, 75% to 90% appear once; the ten largest clones hold 0.94%. Specimen: peripheral blood. The origin of the receptors is a middle-aged woman who had recovered from COVID-19.

The chain has TRBV7-9 and TRBJ2-2; the D gene is possibly TRBD1 (6 bases). The CDR3 extends over 13 amino acids. The germline V gene has CDR1 SEHNR and CDR2 FQNEAQ (reference sequence). V lost 8 bases and J 7 bases, leaving 14 bases between the germline ends. CDR3 DNA: TGTGCCAGCTTCGCCAGGGGCGACGGGGAGCTGTTTTTT. Protein sequence: CASFARGDGELFF.

The gene calls are TRBV18 and TRBJ2-3; D perhaps matches TRBD2 (5 bases). CDR3 length equals 14 residues. Germline CDR1 reads KGHSH; CDR2 reads LQKENI. V was cut by 0 bases and J by 1 base, with 5 bases left in between. CDR3 bases: TGTGCCAGCTCACCACCTAGCGGCACAGATACGCAGTATTTT. Translation gives CASSPPSGTDTQYF.

This chain joins TRBV27 and TRBJ2-7; 10 nucleotides agree with TRBD2. This CDR3 has 16 amino acids. Trimming at V came to 5 bases and at J to 2 bases, leaving 9 bases not matched to a gene. The germline gives CDR1 MNHEY, CDR2 SMNVEV (reference sequence). CDR3 nucleotide sequence: TGTGCCAGCAGTGCCAGCGGGGGGGGCCCTACCTACGAGCAGTACTTC. Translated: CASSASGGGPTYEQYF.

This clone was counted a single time. This chain joins TRBV4-1 and TRBJ2-7; 8 bases agree with TRBD2. This CDR3 comprises 17 residues. Looked up from germline, CDR1 is MGHRA and CDR2 is YSYEKL. Trimming cost V 1 base and J 1 base; bases outside gene matches: 9. The CDR3 coding sequence is TGCGCCAGCAGCCAAGCCAGCGGGAGTCCCCAATCCTACGAGCAGTACTTC. It specifies CASSQASGSPQSYEQYF.

V gene TRBV5-1 combines with J gene TRBJ2-3; 10 nucleotides line up with TRBD2. The CDR3 consists of 16 residues. CDR1 SGHRS and CDR2 YFSETQ come from the germline V gene. The trim removed 2 bases at V and 0 bases at J, leaving 3 bases unmatched. The CDR3 reads CASSFGLAVSTDTQYF. Written as DNA, the CDR3 is TGCGCCAGCAGCTTTGGACTAGCGGTTAGCACAGATACGCAGTATTTT. Looking up the rest from reference TRBV5-1 and TRBJ2-3 gives the full variable domain: KAGVTQTPRYLIKTRGQQVTLSCSPISGHRSVSWYQQTPGQGLQFLFEYFSETQRNKGNFPGRFSGRQFSNSRSEMNVSTLELGDSALYLCASSFGLAVSTDTQYFGPGTRLTVL.

The genes are TRBV11-3 and TRBJ2-1, with a weak D call TRBD2 (6 bases). Trimming removed 1 base at V and 4 bases at J, with 11 bases between. CDR3 size: 15 residues. Per the germline V gene, CDR1 is SGHNT and CDR2 is YENEEA. CDR3 sequence reads: CASSLGRGMYNEQFF. CDR3 nucleotide sequence: TGTGCCAGCAGCTTAGGACGGGGGATGTACAATGAGCAGTTCTTC.

The genes are TRBV5-4 and TRBJ2-1; TRBD2 aligns across 10 bases. This CDR3 has 15 residues. J was trimmed by 5 bases and V by 4 bases; bases with no gene match: 6. CDR1 and CDR2 from the germline V gene are SGHNT and YYREEE (reference sequence). The CDR3 nucleotides are TGTGCCAGCAGCCCGGGACTAGCGCCTCACAATGAGCAGTTCTTC. This codes for CASSPGLAPHNEQFF.

This chain uses TRBV9 with TRBJ2-1; 10 bases are shared with TRBD2. The CDR3 length is 17 residues. Trimming removed 3 bases from V and 8 bases from J; junction bases left unmatched: 14. Germline CDR1 and CDR2: SGDLS and YYNGEE. As DNA, the CDR3 is TGTGCCAGCAGCGAGGAGTTAGCGGGAGGTGGTATCGATGAGCAGTTCTTC. As protein: CASSEELAGGGIDEQFF.

The chain recombines TRBV9 with TRBJ2-3, with 8 bases fitting TRBD2. The trim removed 5 bases at V and 0 bases at J, leaving 2 bases unmatched. CDR3 length: 14 residues. Germline CDR1 SGDLS, CDR2 YYNGEE. CDR3 residues: CASSSGASTDTQYF. The CDR3 DNA reads TGTGCCAGCAGTAGCGGGGCAAGCACAGATACGCAGTATTTT. The entire variable domain, with the rest obtained from reference TRBV9 and TRBJ2-3, is as follows: DSGVTQTPKHLITATGQRVTLRCSPRSGDLSVYWYQQSLDQGLQFLIQYYNGEERAKGNILERFSAQQFPDLHSELNLSSLELGDSALYFCASSSGASTDTQYFGPGTRLTVL.

This clone was seen a handful of times. The chain uses TRBV19 and TRBJ2-1; 8 bases match TRBD1. Germline V lookup: CDR1 LNHDA, CDR2 SQIVND (reference sequence). The CDR3 is made up of 16 amino acids. The J segment lost 5 bases and the V segment lost 5 bases, leaving 11 bases of the junction unmatched. CDR3 DNA sequence: TGTGCCAGTAGTGGACAGGGCGGGGCGGCTCACAATGAGCAGTTCTTC. Translation: CASSGQGGAAHNEQFF.

The chain carries TRBV2 and TRBJ1-2; 8 bases are shared with TRBD1. Germline V gene sequence: CDR1 SNHLY, CDR2 FYNNEI. This CDR3 comprises 14 residues. V trimming: 5 bases; J trimming: 8 bases; junction bases outside the gene matches: 10. CDR3 coding DNA: TGTGCCAGCAGTCGCGGACAGGGATTATTCGGCTACACCTTC. Protein: CASSRGQGLFGYTF.

Here the CDR3 reads CASSAKRLGTYNEQFF. The CDR3 DNA sequence: TGTGCCAGCAGCGCGAAGCGACTAGGGACCTACAATGAGCAGTTCTTC. The chain combines TRBV7-8 with TRBJ2-1; D possibly corresponds to TRBD2 (6 bases). CDR1 SGHVS and CDR2 FQNEAQ come from the germline V gene. The CDR3 covers 16 residues. V dropped 5 bases and J dropped 2 bases, with 16 bases sitting between them.

The V and J genes are TRBV28 and TRBJ1-4; 9 nucleotides align to TRBD1. The CDR3 is 14 amino acids. Trimming cost V 5 bases and J 7 bases; bases outside gene matches: 5. The V gene's germline CDR1 is MDHEN and CDR2 SYDVKM. The CDR3 loop is CASSLQGASEKLFF. For the CDR3, the DNA is TGTGCCAGCAGTCTACAGGGGGCAAGTGAAAAACTGTTTTTT. The whole variable domain, filled in from reference TRBV28 and TRBJ1-4, reads DVKVTQSSRYLVKRTGEKVFLECVQDMDHENMFWYRQDPGLGLRLIYFSYDVKMKEKGDIPEGYSVSREKKERFSLILESASTNQTSMYLCASSLQGASEKLFFGSGTQLSVL.

This chain connects TRBV28 to TRBJ2-5; 8 bases line up with TRBD2. The germline gives CDR1 MDHEN, CDR2 SYDVKM. Germline trimming cut 3 bases from V and 3 bases from J; bases unmatched to any gene: 3. The CDR3 loop spans 14 amino acids. DNA for the CDR3: TGTGCCAGCAGTTTGTTAGCGGGAAAAGAGACCCAGTACTTC. Translating it yields CASSLLAGKETQYF. Drawing the rest from reference TRBV28 and TRBJ2-5, the complete variable domain is DVKVTQSSRYLVKRTGEKVFLECVQDMDHENMFWYRQDPGLGLRLIYFSYDVKMKEKGDIPEGYSVSREKKERFSLILESASTNQTSMYLCASSLLAGKETQYFGPGTRLLVL.

This chain connects TRBV29-1 to TRBJ1-1; TRBD1 might be the D (6 bases). This CDR3 spans 17 amino acids. V was shortened by 1 base and J by 1 base, with 19 bases between the two germline ends. The V gene's germline CDR1 is SQVTM and CDR2 ANQGSEA. This CDR3 is CSVEGVGQLWGNTEAFF. The CDR3 DNA reads as TGCAGCGTTGAAGGGGTCGGACAGCTTTGGGGGAACACTGAAGCTTTCTTT. The full variable domain, in which reference TRBV29-1 and TRBJ1-1 provide the parts outside the CDR3, is SAVISQKPSRDICQRGTSLTIQCQVDSQVTMMFWYRQQPGQSLTLIATANQGSEATYESGFVIDKFPISRPNLTFSTLTVSNMSPEDSSIYLCSVEGVGQLWGNTEAFFGQGTRLTVV.

This chain connects TRBV5-8 to TRBJ2-7, with D unresolved. With 4 bases removed from V and 6 bases from J, the gap between germline ends came to 11 bases. Per germline, CDR1 SGHTS and CDR2 YDEGEE. The CDR3 consists of 12 residues. CDR3: CASSLPFPEQYF. CDR3 nucleotides: TGTGCCAGCAGCCTCCCCTTTCCCGAGCAGTACTTC. The entire variable domain, with the rest obtained from reference TRBV5-8 and TRBJ2-7, is as follows: EAGVTQSPTHLIKTRGQQATLRCSPISGHTSVYWYQQALGLGLQFLLWYDEGEERNRGNFPPRFSGRQFPNYSSELNVNALELEDSALYLCASSLPFPEQYFGPGTRLTVT.

This clone was seen only a few times. The chain couples TRBV6-1 to TRBJ1-1; TRBD1 agrees at 7 bases. The V gene's germline CDR1 is MNHNS and CDR2 SASEGT. The CDR3 sequence is 15 residues long. V was pared by 1 base and J by 5 bases, with 7 bases of the junction left unmatched. The CDR3 protein is CASSEGRRTGTEAFF. DNA for the CDR3: TGTGCCAGCAGTGAAGGGCGGCGGACAGGAACTGAAGCTTTCTTT.

The rearrangement joins TRBV30 to TRBJ2-7; the match to TRBD2 covers 13 bases. V lost 2 bases, J lost 5 bases, and 12 bases stayed unmatched. Germline V gene data show CDR1 as GTSNPN and CDR2 as SVGIG (reference sequence). The CDR3 is made up of 17 amino acids. The DNA of the CDR3 is TGTGCCTGGAGTACCGAAAGGACTAGCGGGAGTCCCAACGAGCAGTACTTC. Protein sequence: CAWSTERTSGSPNEQYF.

This clone was detected only once. The chain couples TRBV9 to TRBJ1-1; D gene uncertain. With 0 bases removed from V and 7 bases from J, the gap between germline ends came to 10 bases. Germline-derived CDR1 and CDR2 are SGDLS and YYNGEE. The CDR3 covers 13 residues. In DNA form, the CDR3 reads TGTGCCAGCAGCGTAGTGGGCGGAGGTGAAGCTTTCTTT. Its translation: CASSVVGGGEAFF.